The 27 T cell receptor beta chains given below trace back to one sample, sequenced in a study of CDR3 diversity in severe acne. One entry per CDR3 protein, called by TCRdb with MiXCR from the PCR reads. Of over 90,000 distinct CDR3 sequences detected, approximately 47% appear once; the ten largest clones hold roughly 12%. The sample consisted of blood. The source is a male donor with acne.

In its sample, this clonotype was seen a few times. The chain joins TRBV28 to TRBJ2-2, with D perhaps matching TRBD1 (5 bases). The CDR3 spans 14 residues. Germline lookup yields CDR1 MDHEN and CDR2 SYDVKM. Trimming removed 4 bases from V and 6 bases from J, with 12 bases in between. The CDR3 nucleotides are TGTGCCAGCAGTTGGACAAACACGGCCGGGGAGCTGTTTTTT. Translating it yields CASSWTNTAGELFF.

Points on this clonotype: A much more abundant neighbour one base away suggests this may be a read error. V is TRBV10-3 and J is TRBJ2-7, with 11 bases aligning to TRBD2. With the DNA end fitting TRBJ2-1 better, the J assignment may be wrong. This CDR3 comprises 16 residues. The V gene's germline CDR1 is ENHRY and CDR2 SYGVKD. CDR3 amino acids: CAIGGAGTSGRYEQFF. DNA of the CDR3: TGTGCCATTGGGGGTGCCGGGACTAGCGGACGCTACGAGCAGTTCTTC.

This clonotype was recorded many times. The genes are TRBV19 and TRBJ2-1; 9 bases agree with TRBD1. V trimming: 5 bases; J trimming: 4 bases; junction bases outside the gene matches: 3. This CDR3 has 14 residues. Looked up from germline, CDR1 is LNHDA and CDR2 is SQIVND (reference sequence). CDR3 coding DNA: TGTGCCAGTAGTTTGGGACAGGGATACAATGAGCAGTTCTTC. It yields the protein CASSLGQGYNEQFF.

The chain combines TRBV19 with TRBJ2-5; perhaps TRBD1 as D (6 bases). From germline, CDR1 is LNHDA and CDR2 SQIVND (reference sequence). Trimming removed 0 bases at V and 4 bases at J, with 9 bases between. The CDR3 covers 14 residues. CDR3 in DNA: TGTGCCAGTAGTATAGATCCGACAGGAGAGACCCAGTACTTC. It translates to CASSIDPTGETQYF.

The rearrangement joins TRBV19 to TRBJ2-6; the D is unclear. Trimming left V 8 bases short and J 0 bases short, with 14 bases between. This CDR3 has 16 residues. Per germline, CDR1 LNHDA and CDR2 SQIVND (reference sequence). CDR3 sequence (DNA): TGTGCCAGTGGGCGAGATTCTTACTCTGGGGCCAACGTCCTGACTTTC. This gives the protein CASGRDSYSGANVLTF.

On this clonotype: The junction departs from germline at one end; a sequencing error may be responsible. J is TRBJ2-2 and V is TRBV11-3, with D possibly matching TRBD2 (6 bases). There are 13 residues in the CDR3. CDR1 and CDR2 from the germline V gene are SGHNT and YENEEA. CDR3 DNA: TGTGCCAGCAGCTTATTCGAGGGCGGGAAGCTGTTTTTT. It translates to CASSLFEGGKLFF. Using reference TRBV11-3 and TRBJ2-2 for the parts outside the CDR3, the full variable domain is EAGVVQSPRYKIIEKKQPVAFWCNPISGHNTLYWYLQNLGQGPELLIRYENEEAVDDSQLPKDRFSAERLKGVDSTLKIQPAELGDSAVYLCASSLFEGGKLFFGEGSRLTVL.

This clonotype was counted many times. This chain links TRBV25-1 with TRBJ2-7; D is uncertain. The CDR3 is made up of 14 amino acids. The ends were cut back, 1 base at V and 0 bases at J, with 7 bases in the middle. The germline V gene encodes CDR1 MGHDK and CDR2 SYGVNS. This CDR3 is CASSESYDSYEQYF. The CDR3 coding sequence is TGTGCCAGCAGTGAATCCTACGACTCCTACGAGCAGTACTTC.

The V and J genes are TRBV7-2 and TRBJ1-2; 10 positions match TRBD1. V lost 2 bases, J lost 5 bases, and 8 bases stayed unmatched. Germline V gene lookup returns CDR1 SGHTA and CDR2 FQGNSA. This CDR3 is 16 amino acids long. In DNA form, the CDR3 reads TGTGCCAGCAGCTTAACTGAGTTGGGACAGGGGTATGGCTACACCTTC. It codes for CASSLTELGQGYGYTF.

The chain is built from TRBV20-1 and TRBJ1-1; D uncertain. Trimming pared 0 bases from V and 2 bases from J, leaving 13 bases between. The CDR3 extends over 15 amino acids. Germline V gene data show CDR1 as DFQATT and CDR2 as SNEGSKA (reference sequence). The CDR3 sequence: CSARDHVGVNTEAFF. DNA of the CDR3: TGCAGTGCTAGAGATCACGTTGGAGTTAACACTGAAGCTTTCTTT.

In regard to this clonotype: The germline gene is not matched at one end of the junction; a read error may be the cause. This chain connects TRBV5-1 to TRBJ1-2; TRBD1 matches at 8 bases. The CDR3 extends over 15 amino acids. CDR1 and CDR2 from the germline V gene are SGHRS and YFSETQ. The CDR3 coding sequence is TGTGCCAGCAGCTCGAAGGACAGGGATCGGTATGGCTACACCTTC. This codes for CASSSKDRDRYGYTF. Full variable domain (missing parts from reference TRBV5-1 and TRBJ1-2): KAGVTQTPRYLIKTRGQQVTLSCSPISGHRSVSWYQQTPGQGLQFLFEYFSETQRNKGNFPGRFSGRQFSNSRSEMNVSTLELGDSALYLCASSSKDRDRYGYTFGSGTRLTVV.

There are a few counts of this clonotype. The germline gene is not matched at one end of the junction; a read error may be the cause. The chain is built from TRBV5-5 and TRBJ2-2, with D maybe TRBD1 (6 bases). The CDR3 totals 13 residues. The V gene's germline CDR1 is SGHKS and CDR2 YYEKEE (reference sequence). The CDR3 reads CASSLGDTGELSF. DNA of the CDR3: TGTGCCAGCAGCTTGGGGGACACCGGGGAGCTGTCTTTT.

The CDR3 coding sequence is TGTGCCAGCAGCTTTCTAGCGGGAGGGCAGGCTTACGAGCAGTACTTC. This gives the protein CASSFLAGGQAYEQYF. The chain has TRBV11-2 and TRBJ2-7, with TRBD2 matching 12 bases. Germline V lookup: CDR1 SGHAT, CDR2 FQNNGV. V was clipped by 3 bases and J by 4 bases; unmatched bases: 7. The CDR3 spans 16 residues.

J is TRBJ1-2 and V is TRBV20-1; 8 bases are a match to TRBD1. There are 15 residues in the CDR3. CDR1 and CDR2 (germline): DFQATT, SNEGSKA (reference sequence). J was trimmed by 4 bases and V by 3 bases; bases with no gene match: 10. In nucleotides, the CDR3 is TGCAGTGCTAGTTCGGACAGGGAATTCGGCTATGGCTACACCTTC. This translates into CSASSDREFGYGYTF.

In this sample, this clonotype is medium-sized. V and J are TRBV24-1 and TRBJ1-3; TRBD1 is a possible D gene (6 bases). CDR3 length: 14 amino acids. In germline, CDR1 is KGHDR, CDR2 SFDVKD. Trimming took off 4 bases at V and 0 bases at J, with 6 bases between the two ends. The CDR3 here is CATSETGSGNTIYF. The CDR3 nucleotides read TGTGCCACCAGTGAGACAGGCTCTGGAAACACCATATATTTT.

This clonotype was seen more than once but under ten times. The chain couples TRBV7-9 to TRBJ2-5, with D maybe TRBD2 (5 bases). The germline V gene has CDR1 SEHNR and CDR2 FQNEAQ (reference sequence). Between the trimmed V and J ends, which lost 8 bases and 0 bases, there was a span of 7 bases. The CDR3 consists of 12 residues. The CDR3 sequence is CASGLYQETQYF. The CDR3 nucleotides are TGTGCCAGCGGACTGTACCAAGAGACCCAGTACTTC.

This clonotype was detected only a few times. The chain joins TRBV27 to TRBJ2-7; 9 nucleotides line up with TRBD2. Germline loops: CDR1 MNHEY, CDR2 SMNVEV (reference sequence). The CDR3 consists of 16 residues. Trimming at V came to 6 bases and at J to 3 bases, leaving 12 bases not matched to a gene. This chain's CDR3 is CASRVSGSPSDYEQYV. The CDR3 nucleotides read TGTGCCAGCAGGGTTAGCGGGAGTCCTTCAGACTACGAGCAGTACGTC.

This clonotype was seen repeatedly, ten times or more. V usage is TRBV9 and J usage is TRBJ2-7; D is unclear. The CDR3 extends over 13 amino acids. CDR1 is SGDLS, CDR2 YYNGEE, per germline. V was cut by 2 bases and J by 0 bases, with 6 bases left in between. The CDR3 DNA reads TGTGCCAGCAGCGTGAGCGACTCCTACGAGCAGTACTTC. This codes for CASSVSDSYEQYF.

The chain uses TRBV20-1 and TRBJ2-7; the match to TRBD2 covers 10 bases. This CDR3 is built from 17 residues. Germline-derived CDR1 and CDR2 are DFQATT and SNEGSKA (reference sequence). V shed 0 bases, J shed 4 bases, and the junction held 12 bases outside the gene matches. CDR3 sequence reads: CSARDVTSGTSVYEQYF. CDR3 nucleotide sequence: TGCAGTGCTAGAGATGTAACTAGCGGGACTAGCGTGTACGAGCAGTACTTC.

The table lists this clonotype with a few counts. This CDR3 is CASSGSDRGLGTNEKLFF. In DNA form, the CDR3 reads TGTGCCAGCAGTGGATCGGACAGGGGGCTGGGGACTAATGAAAAACTGTTTTTT. The V call is TRBV2, the J call TRBJ1-4; 11 nucleotides line up with TRBD1. The V segment lost 4 bases and the J segment 2 bases; nucleotides outside the gene matches: 9. CDR1 is SNHLY, CDR2 FYNNEI, per germline. The CDR3 is made up of 18 amino acids. Full variable domain (outside the CDR3, taken from reference TRBV2 and TRBJ1-4): EPEVTQTPSHQVTQMGQEVILRCVPISNHLYFYWYRQILGQKVEFLVSFYNNEISEKSEIFDDQFSVERPDGSNFTLKIRSTKLEDSAMYFCASSGSDRGLGTNEKLFFGSGTQLSVL.

Turning to this clonotype: The CDR3 carries no conserved terminal phenylalanine or tryptophan, so it likely arises from a read error. The chain links TRBV20-1 to TRBJ1-1; D gene unclear. The length of the CDR3 is 13 residues. CDR1 DFQATT and CDR2 SNEGSKA come from the germline V gene (reference sequence). CDR3 region: CSTRGQLNAEAFS. The CDR3 DNA follows: TGCAGTACTAGAGGGCAGTTGAACGCTGAAGCTTTCTCT.

The rearrangement joins TRBV7-2 to TRBJ2-7, with 9 positions matching TRBD1. After removal of 6 bases from V and 9 bases from J, the junction contained 6 bases not matched to a gene. From germline, CDR1 is SGHTA and CDR2 FQGNSA. The CDR3 covers 12 residues. Here the CDR3 DNA reads TGTGCCAGCAGTACAGGGGGCTGGGGGCAGTACTTC. It translates to CASSTGGWGQYF.

This clonotype is a singleton in its sample. The chain couples TRBV6-4 to TRBJ1-1; TRBD1 is a possible D gene (6 bases). This CDR3 region has 13 residues. V lost 7 bases and J 4 bases, leaving 13 bases between the germline ends. CDR1 is MRHNA, CDR2 SNTAGT, per germline. CDR3 bases: TGTGCCAGCAACATAGGGGGTGGCACTGAAGCTTTCTTT. This gives the protein CASNIGGGTEAFF.

This chain connects TRBV20-1 to TRBJ1-6; 9 bases fit TRBD1. After removal of 6 bases from V and 7 bases from J, the junction contained 7 bases not matched to a gene. The CDR3 covers 14 residues. The V gene's germline CDR1 is DFQATT and CDR2 SNEGSKA (reference sequence). The CDR3 spells CSAVRTGANSPLHF. CDR3 nucleotide sequence: TGCAGTGCAGTCAGGACAGGGGCGAATTCACCCCTCCACTTT.

A remark on this clonotype: This may be a read error: a much more frequent sequence differs by one nucleotide. The CDR3 DNA reads TGTGCCAGCAGGAGCGATACTAGCGGGAGTGAAGAGCAGTACTTC. The encoded protein is CASRSDTSGSEEQYF. This chain uses TRBV6-6 with TRBJ2-7; 11 nucleotides agree with TRBD2. The CDR3 spans 15 residues. V shed 6 bases, J shed 7 bases, and the junction held 11 bases outside the gene matches. Germline lookup yields CDR1 MNHNY and CDR2 SVGAGI (reference sequence).

The chain carries TRBV12-3 or TRBV12-4 and TRBJ2-1; unclear D gene. The end of the DNA fits TRBJ2-7 better, so the J call may be wrong. The CDR3 is made up of 13 amino acids. The CDR3 DNA is TGTGCCAGCAGTTACGCAGGAACCTACGAGCAGTACTTC. Its protein product is CASSYAGTYEQYF.

This clonotype was observed a handful of times. This chain links TRBV7-8 with TRBJ2-1; 8 nucleotides line up with TRBD2. Germline V gene lookup returns CDR1 SGHVS and CDR2 FQNEAQ. This CDR3 spans 14 amino acids. The ends lost 5 bases at V and 5 bases at J; junction bases unmatched: 5. The CDR3 loop reads CASSKTSGDNEQFF. The CDR3 nucleotides are TGTGCCAGCAGCAAAACTAGCGGCGACAATGAGCAGTTCTTC.

This clonotype was seen at least ten times. The rearrangement links TRBV6-5 to TRBJ1-3; D remains ambiguous. V was trimmed by 6 bases and J by 0 bases, leaving 12 bases between them. Looked up from germline, CDR1 is MNHEY and CDR2 is SVGAGI. CDR3 length: 15 residues. CDR3 coding DNA: TGTGCCAGCAGCTATTGGAGAGACTCTGGAAACACCATATATTTT. It yields the protein CASSYWRDSGNTIYF.